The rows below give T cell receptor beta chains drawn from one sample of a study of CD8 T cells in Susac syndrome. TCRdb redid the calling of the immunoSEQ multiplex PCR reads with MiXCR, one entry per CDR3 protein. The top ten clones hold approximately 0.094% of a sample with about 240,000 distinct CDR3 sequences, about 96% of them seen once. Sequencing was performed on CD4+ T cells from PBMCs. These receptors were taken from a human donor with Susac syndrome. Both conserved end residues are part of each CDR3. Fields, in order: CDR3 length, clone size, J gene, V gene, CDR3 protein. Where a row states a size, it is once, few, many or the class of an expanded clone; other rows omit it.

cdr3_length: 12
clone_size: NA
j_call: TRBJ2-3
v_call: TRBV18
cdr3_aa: CASSPTGDTQYF

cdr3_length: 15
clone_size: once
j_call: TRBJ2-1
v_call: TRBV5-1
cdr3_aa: CASSLVQGSYNEQFF

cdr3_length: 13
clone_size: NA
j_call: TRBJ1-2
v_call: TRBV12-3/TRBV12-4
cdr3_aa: CASSPAPNYGYTF

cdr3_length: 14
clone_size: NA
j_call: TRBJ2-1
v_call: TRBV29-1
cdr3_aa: CSVDRQSSYNEQFF

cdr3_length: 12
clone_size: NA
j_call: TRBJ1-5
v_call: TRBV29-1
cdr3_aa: CSVEEPGQPQHF

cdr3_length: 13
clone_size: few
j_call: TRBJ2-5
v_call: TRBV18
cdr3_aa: CASSPPNQETQYF

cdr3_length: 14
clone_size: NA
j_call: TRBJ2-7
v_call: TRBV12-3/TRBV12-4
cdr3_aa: CASRSQGASYEQYF

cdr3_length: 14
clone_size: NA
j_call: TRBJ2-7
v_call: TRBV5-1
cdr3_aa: CASSLVGGGYEQYF

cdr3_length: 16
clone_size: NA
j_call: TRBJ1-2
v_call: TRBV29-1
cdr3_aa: CSVRTGGASLNYGYTF

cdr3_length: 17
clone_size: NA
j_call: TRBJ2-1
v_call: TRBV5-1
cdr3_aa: CASSSFRGTSGYNEQFF

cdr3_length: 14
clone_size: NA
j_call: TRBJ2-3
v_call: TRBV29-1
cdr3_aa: CSVGLAGETDTQYF

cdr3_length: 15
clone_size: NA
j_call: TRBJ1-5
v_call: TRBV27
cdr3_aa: CASSSEGAPRQPQHF

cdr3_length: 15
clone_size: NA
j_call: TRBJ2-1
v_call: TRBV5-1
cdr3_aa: CASSLAGLADNEQFF

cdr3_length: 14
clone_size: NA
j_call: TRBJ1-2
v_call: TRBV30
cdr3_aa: CAWNLQGVVYGYTF

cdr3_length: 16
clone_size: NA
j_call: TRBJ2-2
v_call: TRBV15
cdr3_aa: CATSQSGPRNTGELFF

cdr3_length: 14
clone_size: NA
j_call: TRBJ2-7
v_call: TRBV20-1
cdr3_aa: CSARVSNRFYEQYF

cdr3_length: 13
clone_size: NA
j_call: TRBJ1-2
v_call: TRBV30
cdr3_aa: CAWSVRGVGGYTF

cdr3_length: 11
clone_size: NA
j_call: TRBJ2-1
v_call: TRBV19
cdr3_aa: CASSPSNEQFF

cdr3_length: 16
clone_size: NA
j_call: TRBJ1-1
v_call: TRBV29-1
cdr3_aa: CSVRIPDRGRGTEAFF

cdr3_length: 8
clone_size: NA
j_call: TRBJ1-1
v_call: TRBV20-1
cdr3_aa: CSAGGTFF

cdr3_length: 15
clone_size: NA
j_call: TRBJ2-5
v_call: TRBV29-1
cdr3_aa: CSVSDGTAAMETQYF

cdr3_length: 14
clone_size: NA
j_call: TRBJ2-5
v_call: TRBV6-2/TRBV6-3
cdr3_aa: CASRPTGVRETQYF

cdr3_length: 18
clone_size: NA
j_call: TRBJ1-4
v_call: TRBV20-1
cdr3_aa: CSLDPAPGQGGVGEKLFF

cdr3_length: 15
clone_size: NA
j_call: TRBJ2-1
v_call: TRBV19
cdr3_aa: CASSIGAGRHNEQFF

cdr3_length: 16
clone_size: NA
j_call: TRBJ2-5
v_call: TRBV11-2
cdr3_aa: CASSLDLGGELEPQYF

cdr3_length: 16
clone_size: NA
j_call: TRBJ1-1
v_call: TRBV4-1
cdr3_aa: CASSRRDRGQGTEAFF

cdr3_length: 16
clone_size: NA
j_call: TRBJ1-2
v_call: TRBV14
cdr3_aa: CASSREGDYTNYGYTF

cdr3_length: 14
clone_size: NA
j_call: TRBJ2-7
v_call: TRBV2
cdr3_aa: CASSGLAARDEQYF

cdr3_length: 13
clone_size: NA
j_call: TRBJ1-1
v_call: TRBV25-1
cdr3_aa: CASSEYPNTEAFF

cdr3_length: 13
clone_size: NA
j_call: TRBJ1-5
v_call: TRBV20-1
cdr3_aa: CSARRQGHQPQHF

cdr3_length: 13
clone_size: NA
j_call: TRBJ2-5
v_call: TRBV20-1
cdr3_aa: CSAPDKIQETQYF

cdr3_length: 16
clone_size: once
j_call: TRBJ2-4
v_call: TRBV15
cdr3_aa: CATSRGTEGFKNIQYF

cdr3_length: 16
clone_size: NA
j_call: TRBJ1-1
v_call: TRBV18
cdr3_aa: CASSLTTGGVRTEAFF

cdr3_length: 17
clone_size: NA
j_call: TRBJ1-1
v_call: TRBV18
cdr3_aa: CASSPQSFSALNTEAFF

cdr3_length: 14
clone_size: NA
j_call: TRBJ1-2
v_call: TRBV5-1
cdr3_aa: CASSLADRTGYYTF

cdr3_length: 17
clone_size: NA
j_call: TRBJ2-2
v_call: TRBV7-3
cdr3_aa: CASSLRTGMVRGGELFF

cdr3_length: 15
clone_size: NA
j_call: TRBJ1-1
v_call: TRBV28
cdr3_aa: CASSPGDREGTEAFF

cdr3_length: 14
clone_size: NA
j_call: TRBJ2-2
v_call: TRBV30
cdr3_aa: CAARGTINTGELFF

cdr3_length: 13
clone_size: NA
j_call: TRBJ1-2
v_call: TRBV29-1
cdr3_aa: CSVLQSRDYGYTF

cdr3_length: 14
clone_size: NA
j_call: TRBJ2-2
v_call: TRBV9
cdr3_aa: CASSVATGAGELFF

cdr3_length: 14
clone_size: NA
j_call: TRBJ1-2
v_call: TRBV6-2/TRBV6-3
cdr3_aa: CATETGGGYSGYTF

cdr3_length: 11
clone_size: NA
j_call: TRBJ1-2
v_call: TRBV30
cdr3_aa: CAWGQGLGYTF

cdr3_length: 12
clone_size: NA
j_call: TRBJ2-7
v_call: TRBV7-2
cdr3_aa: CASSLEGAVQYF

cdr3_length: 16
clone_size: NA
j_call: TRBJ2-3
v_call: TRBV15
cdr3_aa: CATSRDRRGGTDTQYF

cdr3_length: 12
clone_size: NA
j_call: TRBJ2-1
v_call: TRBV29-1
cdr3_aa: CSVLGLAVEQFF

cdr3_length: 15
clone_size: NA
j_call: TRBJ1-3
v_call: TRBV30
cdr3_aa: CAWSLGQLSGNTIYF

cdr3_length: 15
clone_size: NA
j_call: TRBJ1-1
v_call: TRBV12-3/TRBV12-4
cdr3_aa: CASSGGGSSFTEAFF

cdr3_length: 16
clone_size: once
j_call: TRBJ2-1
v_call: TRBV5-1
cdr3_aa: CASTGGLAGSYNEQFF